These 4 T cell receptor beta chains were all obtained from the same sample, sequenced in a study of blood T cells in healthy people across ages. A second PCR, run for about 7 to 12 cycles, used a sample-barcoded 5' primer plus a J-beta primer mix. TCRdb used MiXCR to reprocess the 5' RACE reads, holding one entry per CDR3 protein. This sample has 1.4 million to 1.5 million distinct CDR3 sequences, with 35% to 45% found just once. The sample comprised blood. The origin of the receptors is a woman aged 18-29 years in good health.

This clonotype has more than one count but fewer than ten. The chain carries TRBV6-5 and TRBJ2-7, with 7 nucleotides matching TRBD1. Losses at the gene ends were 4 bases for V and 4 bases for J; bases not matched to a gene: 7. Germline V CDR1 and CDR2: MNHEY, SVGAGI. This CDR3 comprises 14 residues. CDR3 nucleotide sequence: TGTGCCAGCAGTTCAACAGGGGTCCGGTACGAGCAGTACTTC. Encoded protein: CASSSTGVRYEQYF.

The gene calls are TRBV6-2 or TRBV6-3 and TRBJ2-1; 7 nucleotides agree with TRBD2. The germline V gene encodes CDR1 MNHEY and CDR2 SVGEGT. CDR3 size: 15 residues. The V gene end was trimmed by 7 bases and the J gene end by 9 bases; junction bases not matched to a gene: 15. CDR3 protein: CASIKRDDSGSEQFF. CDR3 in DNA: TGTGCCAGCATAAAGCGGGACGATTCGGGCAGTGAGCAGTTCTTC.

The chain has TRBV6-1 and TRBJ2-1; D gene unclear. The CDR3 has 15 amino acids. V lost 8 bases, J lost 0 bases, and 14 bases lay in between. Germline lookup yields CDR1 MNHNS and CDR2 SASEGT. This chain's CDR3 is CASPKMELSYNEQFF. Here the CDR3 DNA reads TGTGCCAGCCCTAAGATGGAGCTCTCCTACAATGAGCAGTTCTTC.

The rearrangement joins TRBV3-1 to TRBJ2-4; 8 bases align to TRBD2. The germline CDR1 and CDR2 sequences are LGHDT and YNNKEL (reference sequence). V lost 5 bases, J lost 1 base, and 10 bases stayed unmatched. The CDR3 totals 17 residues. DNA for the CDR3: TGTGCCAGCAGCGCCCCGGATAGCGGGAAGGCCAAAAACATTCAGTACTTC. Protein: CASSAPDSGKAKNIQYF.